Listed below are T cell receptor beta chains from one sample, sequenced in a study of radiotherapy plus CTLA-4 blockade in lung cancer. Libraries were prepared by immunoSEQ multiplex PCR; TCRdb keeps only in-frame clonotypes and omits some of them. The sample holds roughly 71,000 clones, roughly 80% seen once. The material was peripheral blood, obtained from a patient treated with radiotherapy plus ipilimumab. The source is a human donor with non-small cell lung cancer who had a complete response to radiotherapy plus ipilimumab. The CDR3 runs from the conserved cysteine through the conserved F or W. A D gene is named only where the DNA matches it firmly. A row's size may be missing; if present it is once, few, many or a size class.

v_gene,abundance,j_gene,d_gene,CDR3aa,CDR3nt
TRBV28,.,TRBJ2-1,TRBD2,CASAPGGSYNEQFF,TGTGCCAGCGCGCCGGGGGGCTCCTACAATGAGCAGTTCTTC
TRBV20-1,few,TRBJ1-4,.,CSARVGGLFF,TGCAGTGCTAGGGTGGGAGGGCTGTTTTTT
TRBV29-1,.,TRBJ1-1,TRBD1,CSASTGGHTEAFF,TGCAGCGCCTCGACAGGGGGTCACACTGAAGCTTTCTTT
TRBV28,.,TRBJ1-5,.,CASSHRVRGNQPQHF,TGTGCCAGCAGTCACAGGGTGAGGGGCAATCAGCCCCAGCATTTT
TRBV6-1,.,TRBJ1-2,.,CASLSHQGPSSGYTF,TGTGCCAGCCTTTCCCATCAGGGCCCCTCTTCTGGCTACACCTTC
TRBV18,.,TRBJ1-3,.,CASSLAVSGNTIYF,TGTGCCAGCTCACTTGCGGTCTCTGGAAACACCATATATTTT
TRBV18,few,TRBJ1-4,TRBD1,CASSRDRGGEKLFF,TGTGCCAGCTCACGGGACAGGGGCGGTGAAAAACTGTTTTTT
TRBV5-1,.,TRBJ2-1,TRBD2,CASSPSSGTSSIHEQFF,TGCGCCAGCAGCCCCTCTTCAGGGACTAGCTCTATACATGAGCAGTTCTTC
TRBV9,few,TRBJ1-1,TRBD1,CASSQTGEVEAFF,TGTGCCAGCAGCCAGACAGGGGAGGTTGAAGCTTTCTTT
TRBV9,.,TRBJ1-1,.,CASSVWGLTEAFF,TGTGCCAGCAGCGTTTGGGGTCTAACTGAAGCTTTCTTT
TRBV5-1,.,TRBJ1-3,.,CASSPSAGYSGNTIYF,TGCGCCAGCAGCCCAAGTGCGGGGTACTCTGGAAACACCATATATTTT
TRBV30,few,TRBJ1-3,.,CAWGKGASGNTIYF,TGTGCCTGGGGGAAGGGAGCCTCTGGAAACACCATATATTTT
TRBV7-2,.,TRBJ2-1,.,CASTNYNEQFF,TGTGCCAGCACCAACTACAATGAGCAGTTCTTC
TRBV10-2,.,TRBJ1-5,.,CASSESTSSNQPQHF,TGCGCCAGCAGTGAATCCACCTCTAGCAATCAGCCCCAGCATTTT
TRBV7-9,.,TRBJ1-5,.,CASSLAQGNGHLNQPQHF,TGTGCCAGCAGCTTAGCCCAGGGGAACGGACACCTCAATCAGCCCCAGCATTTT
TRBV10-2,.,TRBJ1-5,TRBD1,CASSAGTGGGNQPQHF,TGCGCCAGCAGTGCCGGGACAGGGGGCGGCAATCAGCCCCAGCATTTT
TRBV5-6,.,TRBJ1-2,.,CASSLGPVAASYGYTF,TGTGCCAGCAGCTTGGGGCCCGTGGCCGCCTCCTATGGCTACACCTTC
TRBV19,.,TRBJ2-4,.,CASSIGRGLVNIQYF,TGTGCCAGTAGTATCGGCAGGGGATTAGTGAACATTCAGTACTTC
TRBV5-6,.,TRBJ1-5,.,CASSRNGPNSNQPQHF,TGTGCCAGCAGCCGCAACGGCCCTAATAGCAATCAGCCCCAGCATTTT
TRBV5-6,.,TRBJ1-2,.,CASSLYYGYTF,TGTGCCAGCAGCTTGTACTATGGCTACACCTTC